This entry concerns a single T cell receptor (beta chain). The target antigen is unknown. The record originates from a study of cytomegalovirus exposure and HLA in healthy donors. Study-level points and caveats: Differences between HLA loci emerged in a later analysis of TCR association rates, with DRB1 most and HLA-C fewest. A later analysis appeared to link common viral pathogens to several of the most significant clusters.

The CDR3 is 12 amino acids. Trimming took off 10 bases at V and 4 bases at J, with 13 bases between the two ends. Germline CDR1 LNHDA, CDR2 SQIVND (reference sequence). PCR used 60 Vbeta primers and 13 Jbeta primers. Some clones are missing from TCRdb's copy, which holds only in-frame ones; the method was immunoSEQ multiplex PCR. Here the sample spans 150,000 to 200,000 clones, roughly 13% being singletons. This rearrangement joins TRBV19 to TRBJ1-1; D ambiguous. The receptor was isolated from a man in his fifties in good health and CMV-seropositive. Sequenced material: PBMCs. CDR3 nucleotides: TGTGCCACCCAACAAGGAGGCACTGAAGCTTTCTTT. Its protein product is CATQQGGTEAFF. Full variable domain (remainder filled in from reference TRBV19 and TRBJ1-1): DGGITQSPKYLFRKEGQNVTLSCEQNLNHDAMYWYRQDPGQGLRLIYYSQIVNDFQKGDIAEGYSVSREKKESFPLTVTSAQKNPTAFYLCATQQGGTEAFFGQGTRLTVV.